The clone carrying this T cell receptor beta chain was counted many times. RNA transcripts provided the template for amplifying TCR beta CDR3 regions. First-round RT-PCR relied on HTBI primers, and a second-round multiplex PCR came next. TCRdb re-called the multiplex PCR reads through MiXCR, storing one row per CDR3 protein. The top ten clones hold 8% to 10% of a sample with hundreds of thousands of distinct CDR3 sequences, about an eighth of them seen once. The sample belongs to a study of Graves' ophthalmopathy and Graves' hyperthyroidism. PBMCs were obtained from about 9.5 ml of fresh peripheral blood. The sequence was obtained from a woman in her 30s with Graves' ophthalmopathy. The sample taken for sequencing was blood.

CDR3 sequence: CASSVTGDAEAFF. In DNA, the CDR3 is TGCGCCAGCAGCGTAACAGGGGACGCTGAAGCTTTCTTT. The V and J genes are TRBV5-1 and TRBJ1-1, with 7 bases lining up with TRBD1. This CDR3 has 13 amino acids. Germline values: CDR1 SGHRS, CDR2 YFSETQ. J gave up 6 bases and V 4 bases, and 6 bases lay outside the gene matches. Full variable domain (rest looked up from reference TRBV5-1 and TRBJ1-1): KAGVTQTPRYLIKTRGQQVTLSCSPISGHRSVSWYQQTPGQGLQFLFEYFSETQRNKGNFPGRFSGRQFSNSRSEMNVSTLELGDSALYLCASSVTGDAEAFFGQGTRLTVV.